This T cell receptor (beta chain) was captured by sequencing in a study of technical replicates of blood from a handful of donors. The protocol was immunoSEQ multiplex PCR, while the TCRdb copy is restricted to in-frame clones and leaves out a portion. This sample carries about 83,000 clones, more than 80% of them seen once, and the ten largest clones take about 0.23%. The CDR3 extends over 19 amino acids. V shed 4 bases and J 0 bases; nucleotides not matched to a gene: 13. Germline V lookup: CDR1 SGHRS, CDR2 YFSETQ. Material: T cells isolated from PBMCs. The chain carries TRBV5-1 and TRBJ2-6; 7 bases agree with TRBD1. The receptor comes from a human donor in good health. The CDR3 sequence: CASSPRTGFFFSGANVLTF. The DNA of the CDR3 is TGCGCCAGCAGCCCACGGACAGGATTCTTCTTCTCTGGGGCCAACGTCCTGACTTTC.